This T cell receptor (beta chain) originates from a study of cytomegalovirus exposure and HLA in healthy donors. Study context: Among the 370 or so donors who were genotyped, around 77% fell in the genetic ancestry cluster that is associated with self-reported Caucasian donors. Study findings and constraints: Most subjects' HLA-A and HLA-B alleles were reportedly predicted from TCR beta sequences. The classifier reportedly diagnosed cytomegalovirus status with high specificity and sensitivity. Researchers left out some V segments, among them TRBV6-2 and TRBV6-3, as indistinguishable.

Details on this clone: Its specificity is unknown.

The PCR contained 60 Vbeta and 13 Jbeta primers. Assay used: immunoSEQ multiplex PCR; TCRdb lists only in-frame clones, some missing. The sample has about 100,000 clones, 65% to 90% seen once. The CDR3 is made up of 14 amino acids. CDR1 and CDR2 from the germline V gene are MNHEY and SMNVEV (reference sequence). The V gene end was trimmed by 10 bases and the J gene end by 7 bases; junction bases not matched to a gene: 10. The source material was PBMCs. This TCR was sampled from a woman in her 70s in good health and CMV-seropositive. The V and J genes are TRBV27 and TRBJ2-1, with 10 positions matching TRBD2. The CDR3 loop reads CATRVEAGGNEQFF. The CDR3 region has the DNA TGTGCCACCCGGGTGGAAGCGGGAGGGAATGAGCAGTTCTTC.